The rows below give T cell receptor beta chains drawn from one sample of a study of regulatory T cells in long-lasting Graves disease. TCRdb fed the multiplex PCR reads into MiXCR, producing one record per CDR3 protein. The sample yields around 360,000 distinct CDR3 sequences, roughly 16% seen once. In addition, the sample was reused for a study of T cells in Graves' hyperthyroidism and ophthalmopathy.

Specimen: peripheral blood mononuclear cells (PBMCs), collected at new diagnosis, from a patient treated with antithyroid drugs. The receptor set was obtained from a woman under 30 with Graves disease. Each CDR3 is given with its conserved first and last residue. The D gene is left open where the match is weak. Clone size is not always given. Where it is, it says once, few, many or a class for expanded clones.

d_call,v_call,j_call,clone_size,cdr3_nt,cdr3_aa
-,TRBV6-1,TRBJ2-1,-,TGTGCCAGCAGTGAAAGGGCTAGATCGTCCGAGCAGTTCTTC,CASSERARSSEQFF
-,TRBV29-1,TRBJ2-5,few,TGCAGCGTTGAGGTTAACAGCTCGGGGACCCAGTACTTC,CSVEVNSSGTQYF
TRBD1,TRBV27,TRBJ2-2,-,TGTGCCAGCGGCCCCGGGACAGGGGTGACCGGGGAGCTGTTTTTT,CASGPGTGVTGELFF
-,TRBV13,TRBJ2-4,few,TGTGCCAGCAGCTCAAACCCAAGAACTGGGAGGCTATATCGCAAAAACATTCAGTACTTC,CASSSNPRTGRLYRKNIQYF
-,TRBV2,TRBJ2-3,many,TGTGCCAGCAGTGAGGATACGCAGTATTTT,CASSEDTQYF
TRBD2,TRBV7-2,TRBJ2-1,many,TGTGCCAGCAGCTTAGTGTCGGTAGCGGGGGGGAGCAATGAGCAGTTCTTC,CASSLVSVAGGSNEQFF
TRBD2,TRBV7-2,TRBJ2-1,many,TGTGCCAGCAGCACCGGACTAGGGACTGAGCAGTTCTTC,CASSTGLGTEQFF
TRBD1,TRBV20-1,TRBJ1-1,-,TGCAGTGCTCCCAGGGACAGCAACACTGAAGCTTTCTTT,CSAPRDSNTEAFF
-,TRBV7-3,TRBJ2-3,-,TGTGCCAGCAGCGCTGACGCCGGCGGCGCAGATACGCGGTATTTT,CASSADAGGADTRYF
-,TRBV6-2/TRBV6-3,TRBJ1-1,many,TGCGCCAGCAGTGAGGGCGGCACTGAAGCTTTCTTT,CASSEGGTEAFF
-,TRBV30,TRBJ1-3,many,TGTGCCTGGAGTGCCGGGGCGGGCTCTGGAAACACCATATATTTT,CAWSAGAGSGNTIYF
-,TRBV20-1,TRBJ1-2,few,TGCAGTGCCCCCCAGGGAATATACGGCTACACCTTC,CSAPQGIYGYTF
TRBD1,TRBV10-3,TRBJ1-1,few,TGTGCCATCAGTGGTGGACAGGGGGTCGAAGCTTTCTTT,CAISGGQGVEAFF
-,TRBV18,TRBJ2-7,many,TGTGCCAGCTCACCAGGCGGACTCCCTTACGAGCAGTACTTC,CASSPGGLPYEQYF
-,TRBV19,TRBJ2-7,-,TGTGCCAGTAGTATCTCCACTTCTTACGAGCAGTACTTC,CASSISTSYEQYF
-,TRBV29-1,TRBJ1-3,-,TGCAGCGTTGTTGAGGGAGCTGGAAACACCATATATTTT,CSVVEGAGNTIYF
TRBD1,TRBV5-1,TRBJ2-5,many,TGCGCCAGCAGCTTTCCGACAGGGGGCCAAGAGACCCAGTACTTC,CASSFPTGGQETQYF
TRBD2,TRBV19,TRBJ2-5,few,TGTGCCAGTAGTATCCTAGCGGGAGGAGAGACCCAGTACTTC,CASSILAGGETQYF
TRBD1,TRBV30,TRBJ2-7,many,TGTGCCTACGAAATAGGGACAGGGACCTACGAGCAGTACTTC,CAYEIGTGTYEQYF
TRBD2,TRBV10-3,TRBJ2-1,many,TGTGCCATCAGTCAACTAGCGGGAGGGTACAATGAGCAGTTCTTC,CAISQLAGGYNEQFF
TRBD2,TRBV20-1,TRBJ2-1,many,TGCAGTGCTAGAGACAGCGGGAGCTCCTACAATGAGCAGTTCTTC,CSARDSGSSYNEQFF
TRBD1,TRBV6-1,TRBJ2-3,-,TGTGCCACAGGACAGGGTAGCACAGATACGCAGTATTTT,CATGQGSTDTQYF
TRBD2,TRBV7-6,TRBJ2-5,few,TGTGCCAGCAGCTTCGTAGCGGGAGGGGACCTATTCCAAGAGACCCAGTACTTC,CASSFVAGGDLFQETQYF
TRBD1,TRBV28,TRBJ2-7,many,TGTGCCAGAGAGACCGGGACAGGGAACTACGAGCAGTACTTC,CARETGTGNYEQYF
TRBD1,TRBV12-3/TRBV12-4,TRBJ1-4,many,TGTGCCAGCAGTTTCGGACAGGAACAAGAAAAACTGTTTTTT,CASSFGQEQEKLFF
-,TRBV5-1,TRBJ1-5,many,TGTGCCAGCAGCTTAGGAGGGGCTGGGCAGCCCCAGCATTTT,CASSLGGAGQPQHF
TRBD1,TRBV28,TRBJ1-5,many,TGTGCCAGCAGACAAACAGGGGTTAGCAATCAGCCCCAGCATTTT,CASRQTGVSNQPQHF
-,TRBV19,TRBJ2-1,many,TGTGCCAGTAGTGCCGGTGAGAGCTCCTACAATGAGCAGTTCTTC,CASSAGESSYNEQFF
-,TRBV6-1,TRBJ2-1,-,TGTGCCAGCAGTGAAGCGATTGGGGGGAGTGAGCAGTTCTTC,CASSEAIGGSEQFF
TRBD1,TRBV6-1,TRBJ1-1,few,TGTGCCACCTCAAACATCCGGGACAGGGGACACCCAGAAGCTTTCTTT,CATSNIRDRGHPEAFF
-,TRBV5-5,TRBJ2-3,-,TGTGCCAGCAGCTTGCTTCGGGACAACACAGATACGCAGTATTTT,CASSLLRDNTDTQYF
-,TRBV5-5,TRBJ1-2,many,TGTGCCAGCAGCTTGCTCGGGGGGGCGAACTATGGCTACACCTTC,CASSLLGGANYGYTF
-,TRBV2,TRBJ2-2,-,TGTGCCAGCAGTGAAGAGGGGCTACCCGGGGAGCTGTTTTTT,CASSEEGLPGELFF
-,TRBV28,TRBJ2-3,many,TGTGCCAGCAGTTTTATATCCCGCGTTTTAGGGGCAGATACGCAGTATTTT,CASSFISRVLGADTQYF
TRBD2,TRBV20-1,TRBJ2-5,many,TGCAGTGCTATGGAGATACTAGCGGGAGTTTTTAAAAGTGGAGAGACCCAGTACTTC,CSAMEILAGVFKSGETQYF
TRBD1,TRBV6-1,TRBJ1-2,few,TGTGCCAGCAGGTCGGGGACAGGGGGATCCTATGGCTACACCTTC,CASRSGTGGSYGYTF
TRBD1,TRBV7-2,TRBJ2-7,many,TGTGCCAGCAGCTTACGCTTAGGGACAGGGGGCTACGAGCAGTACTTC,CASSLRLGTGGYEQYF
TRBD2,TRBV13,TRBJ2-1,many,TGTGCCAGCAGCTTATATGCGGGAGGCTCCTACAATGAGCAGTTCTTC,CASSLYAGGSYNEQFF
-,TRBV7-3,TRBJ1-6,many,TGTGCCAGCAGTACCGGAAGAGATTCACCCCTCCACTTT,CASSTGRDSPLHF
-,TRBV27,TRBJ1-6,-,TGTGCCAGCAGTTTCTCGGGGGCCGTGTCACCCCTCCACTTT,CASSFSGAVSPLHF
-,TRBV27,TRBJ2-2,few,TGTGCCAGCAGTTTATCCCGCACCGGGGAGCTGTTTTTT,CASSLSRTGELFF
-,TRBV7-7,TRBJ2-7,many,TGTGCTAGCAGCTTAGGATTGGGGGGCGAGCAGTACTTC,CASSLGLGGEQYF
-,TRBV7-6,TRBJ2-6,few,TGTGCCAGCAGCTCTCAGACACCCTCTGGGGCCAACGTCCTGACTTTC,CASSSQTPSGANVLTF
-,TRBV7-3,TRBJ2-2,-,TGTGCCAGCAGCCCGGTTCGGGGTAGGAACACCGGGGAGCTGTTTTTT,CASSPVRGRNTGELFF
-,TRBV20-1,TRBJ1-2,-,TGCAGTGCTAACGCGGCCGAGGGAGGTGGCTACACCTTC,CSANAAEGGGYTF
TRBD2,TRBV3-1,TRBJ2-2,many,TGTGCCAGCAGCCTGGGACTAGTGGTCACCGGGGAGCTGTTTTTT,CASSLGLVVTGELFF
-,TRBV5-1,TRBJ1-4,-,TGCGCCAGCAGCCCATCAGGGGATGAGGAAAAACTGTTTTTT,CASSPSGDEEKLFF
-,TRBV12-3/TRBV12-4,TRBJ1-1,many,TGTGCCAGCAGTTTACTGGCCGGTGAAGCTTTCTTT,CASSLLAGEAFF
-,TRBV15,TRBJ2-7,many,TGTGCCACCAGCAGAGAAGGAGGGTTGCCCTACGAGCAGTACTTC,CATSREGGLPYEQYF
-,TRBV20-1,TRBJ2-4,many,TGCAGTGCTAGAGACGGGGGAATAGCCAAAAACATTCAGTACTTC,CSARDGGIAKNIQYF
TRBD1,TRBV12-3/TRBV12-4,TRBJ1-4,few,TGTGCCAACAGTCCTGACAGGGTTCAACTGTTTTTT,CANSPDRVQLFF
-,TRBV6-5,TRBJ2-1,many,TGTGCCAGCAGTTACCGGCGGGAAGGGCCGAATGAGCAGTTCTTC,CASSYRREGPNEQFF